The entry that follows covers one T cell receptor beta chain sequence. This sample is part of a study of blood T cell repertoires in COVID-19. Overall study context: Whether acute or convalescent, the COVID-19 samples came from the United States, Italy and Spain. PBMCs, B-cell-depleted T cells, or T cells were the source of the cDNA or gDNA that made up the material.

The CDR3 length is 13 residues. The germline gives CDR1 SGHRS, CDR2 YFSETQ. V dropped 4 bases and J dropped 2 bases, with 10 bases sitting between them. As handled by the study authors: The authors estimated nucleated cell counts from reference gene primer amplification. TCRdb's table, derived via immunoSEQ multiplex PCR, lists solely in-frame clones and lacks some. The V and J calls and clone size come from that table; D and trimming were worked out from the DNA. The sample includes some 240,000 clones, 65% to 85% of them seen just once. Sequencing was performed on peripheral blood. The sequence was obtained from a human donor in a cohort sampled during active COVID-19. The V gene is TRBV5-1, the J gene TRBJ2-7; weak D call: TRBD1 (6 bases). The CDR3 bases are TGCGCCAGCAGCACGAGGGGGACCTACGAGCAGTACTTC. Protein sequence: CASSTRGTYEQYF.